The 13 T cell receptor beta chains listed next were all sequenced from one sample in a study of shared clonotypes between healthy human individuals. Only in-frame clones appear in the TCRdb table, and some are missing; sequencing was by immunoSEQ multiplex PCR. The data show 530,000 or so clones, 60% to 80% seen once. The sample taken for sequencing was PBMCs. The source is a woman aged 35 to 49 in good health. Some clones in this sample may be carry-over from other donors' samples.

The J gene is TRBJ2-7, the V gene TRBV7-8; 8 nucleotides align to TRBD1. The CDR3 consists of 17 residues. The J segment lost 0 bases and the V segment lost 5 bases, leaving 12 bases of the junction unmatched. Per germline, CDR1 SGHVS and CDR2 FQNEAQ. The CDR3 loop is CASSPTFGQGSSYEQYF. As DNA, the CDR3 is TGTGCCAGCAGCCCGACGTTCGGACAGGGAAGCTCCTACGAGCAGTACTTC.

The V gene is TRBV5-4, the J gene TRBJ1-2; D is unclear. From germline, CDR1 is SGHNT and CDR2 YYREEE (reference sequence). Trimming stripped 3 bases from V and 4 bases from J, with 7 bases between. The CDR3 runs 12 residues. The CDR3 loop is CASSSDLYGYTF. CDR3 DNA sequence: TGTGCCAGCAGCTCGGACCTCTATGGCTACACCTTC.

This chain connects TRBV5-1 to TRBJ2-5; 7 positions match TRBD1. Germline loops: CDR1 SGHRS, CDR2 YFSETQ. V trimming: 1 base; J trimming: 5 bases; junction bases outside the gene matches: 8. The CDR3 has 15 amino acids. CDR3 nucleotide sequence: TGCGCCAGCAGCTTGCGTCAGGGGGACCGGGAGACCCAGTACTTC. It specifies CASSLRQGDRETQYF.

The table lists this clone with a few counts. The J gene is TRBJ1-2, the V gene TRBV6-1; D is uncertain. V was cut by 4 bases and J by 4 bases, with 16 bases left in between. CDR1 and CDR2 from the germline V gene are MNHNS and SASEGT. This CDR3 has 15 amino acids. Here the CDR3 DNA reads TGTGCCAGCAGTGCCTCAGTGGATGGAGGCTATGGCTACACCTTC. Translating gives CASSASVDGGYGYTF.

This clone was observed a few times. Here the CDR3 reads CASSAGLAGAGGELFF. The CDR3 bases are TGTGCCAGCAGCGCTGGACTAGCGGGAGCAGGCGGGGAGCTGTTTTTT. The rearrangement links TRBV6-4 to TRBJ2-2; 13 nucleotides agree with TRBD2. The ends lost 6 bases at V and 7 bases at J; junction bases unmatched: 8. The CDR3 consists of 16 residues. Germline CDR1 MRHNA, CDR2 SNTAGT.

In nucleotides, the CDR3 is TGTGCCAGCAGTTTATACTTAGAAACCCGGGAGGGCGTCGGTGAGCAGTTCTTC. Translated: CASSLYLETREGVGEQFF. The V and J genes are TRBV27 and TRBJ2-1; TRBD2 agrees at 8 bases. Looked up from germline, CDR1 is MNHEY and CDR2 is SMNVEV (reference sequence). V dropped 1 base and J dropped 9; count of bases not matched to a gene: 17. This CDR3 contains 18 residues.

The chain combines TRBV11-2 with TRBJ2-1; 9 nucleotides line up with TRBD1. Losses at the gene ends were 4 bases for V and 0 bases for J; bases not matched to a gene: 7. Per germline, CDR1 SGHAT and CDR2 FQNNGV. CDR3 length: 17 residues. CDR3 nucleotides: TGTGCCAGCAGCTCCCTCCCACAGGGGGCCTCCTACAATGAGCAGTTCTTC. Residues: CASSSLPQGASYNEQFF.

V gene TRBV28 combines with J gene TRBJ2-7; maybe TRBD1 (6 bases). The germline V gene has CDR1 MDHEN and CDR2 SYDVKM. This CDR3 contains 11 residues. V was cut by 10 bases and J by 5 bases, with 12 bases left in between. CDR3 DNA sequence: TGTGCCATCAGGGGTTTCGACGAGCAGTACTTC. Translation: CAIRGFDEQYF.

CDR3 coding DNA: TGTGCCAGCAGCTTAAAGCGGGGACACACCGGGGAGCTGTTTTTT. Translation gives CASSLKRGHTGELFF. The rearrangement links TRBV5-4 to TRBJ2-2; 7 nucleotides match TRBD2. The V and J ends lost 2 bases and 3 bases, in that order; junction bases with no gene match: 4. CDR1 is SGHNT and CDR2 is YYREEE in the germline V gene (reference sequence). The CDR3 is 15 residues long.

The chain couples TRBV5-1 to TRBJ1-1, with 7 bases fitting TRBD1. CDR1 and CDR2 (germline): SGHRS, YFSETQ. After removal of 2 bases from V and 5 bases from J, the junction contained 9 bases not matched to a gene. CDR3 length equals 15 residues. The CDR3 protein is CASSFPSRGSTEAFF. Written as DNA, the CDR3 is TGCGCCAGCAGCTTCCCGTCCAGGGGGTCGACTGAAGCTTTCTTT.

This clone turned up a few times. The chain has TRBV7-4 and TRBJ2-1; D may be TRBD1 or TRBD2 (5 bases each). Germline loops: CDR1 SGHVT, CDR2 SQSDAQ. The CDR3 length is 21 residues. The germline V and J ends were trimmed by 1 base and 4 bases, with 29 bases remaining between them. The CDR3 spells CASSLDSGAQRSELGYNEQFF. The CDR3 nucleotides read TGTGCCAGCAGCTTAGATTCCGGGGCCCAGCGCAGCGAGTTGGGTTACAATGAGCAGTTCTTC.

The rearrangement uses TRBV2 and TRBJ1-1, with 7 bases fitting TRBD1. Germline-derived CDR1 and CDR2 are SNHLY and FYNNEI. The CDR3 contains 14 residues. Losses at the gene ends were 9 bases for V and 1 base for J; bases not matched to a gene: 8. In DNA form, the CDR3 reads TGTGCCAGGGCCACGGGACAGCCGAACACTGAAGCTTTCTTT. Amino acids: CARATGQPNTEAFF.

This clone came up once. This chain uses TRBV19 with TRBJ2-5; 9 nucleotides match TRBD2. The CDR3 has 16 residues. Germline-derived CDR1 and CDR2 are LNHDA and SQIVND (reference sequence). With 7 bases clipped from V and 3 bases from J, the junction kept 12 bases outside the gene matches. CDR3 in amino acids: CASTRTSGRRKETQYF. CDR3 nucleotide sequence: TGTGCCAGTACTCGAACTAGCGGGCGTAGAAAAGAGACCCAGTACTTC.